The 20 T cell receptor beta chains reported below all come from one sample, sequenced in a study of blood T cell repertoires in COVID-19 (dated by TCRdb to the early 2020s). Libraries were made using the immunoSEQ multiplex PCR assay. Here the immuneACCESS table is served through TCRdb, limited to in-frame sequences with V and J called. Missing clones are a known gap in these copies; in checked studies unresolved V genes cover under half, and the rest lacks a known reason. For this sample the table gives 350,000 to 450,000 clones, of which roughly 80% were detected only once. Together, the top ten hold approximately 5% of the sample. The source material was PBMCs or T cells enriched from blood (not recorded which). The receptors come from a woman in her 50s who had recovered from COVID-19.

The chain is built from TRBV7-2 and TRBJ1-2, with TRBD1 matching 9 bases. The CDR3 has 15 amino acids. From germline, CDR1 is SGHTA and CDR2 FQGNSA. The V segment lost 0 bases and the J segment 5 bases; nucleotides outside the gene matches: 4. The CDR3 DNA is TGTGCCAGCAGCTTAGCCATGGACAGGGGTTATGGCTACACCTTC. Translating gives CASSLAMDRGYGYTF.

This clone was seen only a few times. V usage is TRBV19 and J usage is TRBJ1-5; TRBD1 matches at 8 bases. Germline V gives CDR1 LNHDA, CDR2 SQIVND (reference sequence). This CDR3 spans 14 amino acids. With V trimmed by 6 bases and J by 0 bases, 1 base remained unmatched. CDR3 amino acids: CASRDRASNQPQHF. CDR3 in DNA: TGTGCCAGTAGGGACAGGGCTAGCAATCAGCCCCAGCATTTT. The whole variable domain, remainder taken from reference TRBV19 and TRBJ1-5, is DGGITQSPKYLFRKEGQNVTLSCEQNLNHDAMYWYRQDPGQGLRLIYYSQIVNDFQKGDIAEGYSVSREKKESFPLTVTSAQKNPTAFYLCASRDRASNQPQHFGDGTRLSIL.

This clone has just a few counts. The CDR3 protein is CASSYSWQGLTLNTEAFF. DNA for the CDR3: TGTGCCAGCAGTTACTCTTGGCAGGGGCTCACCCTGAACACTGAAGCTTTCTTT. The chain joins TRBV6-2 or TRBV6-3 to TRBJ1-1; tentative D call: TRBD1 (6 bases). Trimming cost V 0 bases and J 0 bases, with 17 bases left between them. The CDR3 extends over 18 amino acids. The germline V gene has CDR1 MNHEY and CDR2 SVGEGT.

The chain has TRBV15 and TRBJ1-2; D gene unclear. Germline V lookup: CDR1 LNHNV, CDR2 YYDKDF (reference sequence). The CDR3 has 14 amino acids. V gave up 0 bases and J gave up 2 bases, with 7 bases separating them. The CDR3 nucleotides read TGTGCCACCAGCAGAGATAACTTAAACTATGGCTACACCTTC. Encoded protein: CATSRDNLNYGYTF.

V usage is TRBV4-3 and J usage is TRBJ1-4, with a tentative D call TRBD1 (5 bases). Germline V gives CDR1 LGHNA, CDR2 YSLEER. The V end lost 0 bases, the J end lost 8 bases, and 16 bases lay between the germline ends. This CDR3 region has 16 residues. CDR3 loop: CASSQEFGQGGEKLFF. Here the CDR3 DNA reads TGCGCCAGCAGCCAAGAATTTGGCCAGGGCGGCGAAAAACTGTTTTTT.

Only a few counts were recorded for this clone. The chain uses TRBV4-2 and TRBJ1-2; D is unclear. The CDR3 runs to 15 residues. V lost 3 bases and J 0 bases, leaving 11 bases between the germline ends. Per germline, CDR1 LGHNA and CDR2 YNFKEQ. CDR3 in amino acids: CASSHADSSNYGYTF. The CDR3 DNA follows: TGTGCCAGCAGCCACGCGGACTCGTCTAACTATGGCTACACCTTC.

The chain has TRBV19 and TRBJ1-1; 10 bases align to TRBD1. Germline-derived CDR1 and CDR2 are LNHDA and SQIVND (reference sequence). The CDR3 loop spans 15 amino acids. V was clipped by 2 bases and J by 8 bases; unmatched bases: 8. The CDR3 nucleotides read TGTGCCAGTAGTATAAGGACAGGGGGAGTTCCCGAAGCTTTCTTT. Encoded protein: CASSIRTGGVPEAFF.

The J gene is TRBJ2-1, the V gene TRBV19; 7 bases map to TRBD2. This CDR3 is 17 amino acids long. The trim removed 0 bases at V and 4 bases at J, leaving 9 bases unmatched. Germline assignment: CDR1 LNHDA and CDR2 SQIVND (reference sequence). The CDR3 is CASSIDLASGAYNEQFF. For the CDR3, the DNA is TGTGCCAGTAGTATAGATCTGGCTAGCGGTGCATACAATGAGCAGTTCTTC.

The V and J genes are TRBV10-3 and TRBJ2-3, with 10 bases lining up with TRBD2. The CDR3 is 13 residues long. V gave up 11 bases and J gave up 1 base; unmatched junction bases: 3. Germline loops: CDR1 ENHRY, CDR2 SYGVKD. This CDR3 is CALGTSGTDTQYF. In DNA form, the CDR3 reads TGTGCCCTAGGGACTAGCGGCACAGATACGCAGTATTTT.

The DNA for the CDR3 is TGTGCCAGCAGCTCAAGACTAGCGGGGGGCCTGTACAATGAGCAGTTCTTC. As protein: CASSSRLAGGLYNEQFF. The rearrangement uses TRBV5-4 and TRBJ2-1; 13 bases are shared with TRBD2. V dropped 3 bases and J dropped 4; count of bases not matched to a gene: 7. Looked up from germline, CDR1 is SGHNT and CDR2 is YYREEE (reference sequence). CDR3 length: 17 residues.

The rearrangement uses TRBV18 and TRBJ2-1; D ambiguous. CDR1 KGHSH and CDR2 LQKENI come from the germline V gene. Trimming removed 3 bases at V and 7 bases at J, with 19 bases between. The CDR3 spans 16 residues. The CDR3 region has the DNA TGTGCCAGCTCACCGATGACTGCGAGAGGTGGAAATGAGCAGTTCTTC. As protein: CASSPMTARGGNEQFF.

V usage is TRBV21-1 and J usage is TRBJ2-3; the table assigns TRBD2, which was not confirmed against the DNA. TRBV21-1 is a listed pseudogene. The CDR3 extends over 19 amino acids. The CDR3 loop is CASSKNPKGLAPRTDTQYF. CDR3 nucleotides: TGTGCCAGCAGCAAAAACCCCAAGGGACTAGCACCTCGCACAGATACGCAGTATTTT.

The chain couples TRBV30 to TRBJ2-1, with a possible D match to TRBD2 (5 bases). In germline, CDR1 is GTSNPN, CDR2 SVGIG (reference sequence). The CDR3 sequence is 11 residues long. V lost 6 bases, J lost 3 bases, and 6 bases lay in between. The CDR3 DNA reads as TGTGCCTGTAGCGTCTACAATGAGCAGTTCTTC. Translation gives CACSVYNEQFF.

J is TRBJ1-1 and V is TRBV4-2, with a weak D call TRBD1 (6 bases). This CDR3 comprises 15 residues. Germline CDR1 reads LGHNA; CDR2 reads YNFKEQ. V lost 5 bases and J 1 base, leaving 14 bases between the germline ends. CDR3 bases: TGTGCCAGCAGCGGGGGGGGCCAGGGGAACACTGAAGCTTTCTTT. Translation: CASSGGGQGNTEAFF.

V and J are TRBV19 and TRBJ1-2, with 7 positions matching TRBD1. V was pared by 5 bases and J by 3 bases, with 9 bases of the junction left unmatched. The V gene's germline CDR1 is LNHDA and CDR2 SQIVND (reference sequence). The CDR3 is 15 residues long. The CDR3 spells CASSVARQGDYGYTF. DNA of the CDR3: TGTGCCAGTAGTGTAGCAAGACAGGGCGACTATGGCTACACCTTC.

The chain recombines TRBV18 with TRBJ2-2; 7 positions match TRBD1. CDR1 and CDR2 (germline): KGHSH, LQKENI. V lost 0 bases, J lost 4 bases, and 8 bases stayed unmatched. This CDR3 spans 17 amino acids. The CDR3 DNA sequence: TGTGCCAGCTCACCACCCCTGAGAGGGGGCGGCACCGGGGAGCTGTTTTTT. It encodes CASSPPLRGGGTGELFF.

This clone was picked up a small number of times. The V gene is TRBV9, the J gene TRBJ1-6; 11 bases match TRBD1. This CDR3 spans 19 amino acids. J lost 1 base, V lost 7 bases, and 13 bases had no gene match. The germline gives CDR1 SGDLS, CDR2 YYNGEE. Here the CDR3 DNA reads TGTGCCAGCGGCGGACGGACAGGGGGCGAAGGATCCTATAATTCACCCCTCCACTTT. It is translated as CASGGRTGGEGSYNSPLHF.

The V call is TRBV2, the J call TRBJ2-5, with 10 bases fitting TRBD2. J lost 4 bases, V lost 6 bases, and 8 bases had no gene match. Germline V CDR1 and CDR2: SNHLY, FYNNEI. The CDR3 length is 15 residues. The CDR3 here is CASSDPSGSRETQYF. In DNA form, the CDR3 reads TGTGCCAGCAGCGATCCTAGCGGGAGTAGAGAGACCCAGTACTTC.

This clone was seen more than once but under ten times. The V call is TRBV2, the J call TRBJ2-3, with 12 bases fitting TRBD2. The CDR3 sequence is 16 residues long. CDR1 is SNHLY, CDR2 FYNNEI, per germline. Trimming took 7 bases from V and 5 from J; bases not matched to a gene: 10. CDR3: CASKTTSGRLVDTQYF. As DNA, the CDR3 is TGTGCCAGCAAAACAACTAGCGGGAGGTTGGTAGATACGCAGTATTTT.

The rearrangement uses TRBV4-1 and TRBJ2-7; D call uncertain. The V end was cut by 0 bases, the J end by 0 bases, with 12 bases between. Germline V gene sequence: CDR1 MGHRA, CDR2 YSYEKL. The CDR3 is 16 amino acids. CDR3 sequence: CASSQDKRRSSYEQYF. CDR3 in DNA: TGCGCCAGCAGCCAAGATAAGAGGCGAAGCTCCTACGAGCAGTACTTC.